This section outlines one T cell receptor beta chain sequence together with its context. Deep-level assay runs were performed. An even split of each subset's genomic DNA across several immunoSEQ plates was performed. Template amounts of 250 to 350 ng DNA, tens of thousands of T cell genomes, were employed in unsorted PBMC replicate PCRs. The method was immunoSEQ multiplex PCR; TCRdb's version includes in-frame clones alone and lacks a portion of them. The sample holds hundreds of thousands of clones, around 78% seen once. This sample was included in a study of shared clonotypes between healthy human individuals. Germline CDR1 SGHRS, CDR2 YFSETQ. Trimming took 2 bases from V and 0 from J, leaving 12 bases between them. CDR3 length: 15 residues.

This clonotype originated in a woman aged 35 to 49 in good health. Some clones in this sample may be carry-over from other donors' samples. The V gene is TRBV5-1, the J gene TRBJ2-7; D is perhaps TRBD1 (6 bases). Source material: PBMCs. Here the CDR3 reads CASSFSTGSSYEQYF. CDR3 DNA sequence: TGCGCCAGCAGCTTCTCGACAGGAAGCTCCTACGAGCAGTACTTC.